Detailed here is one T cell receptor (beta chain). The sample belongs to a study of blood T cell repertoires in COVID-19. The CDR3 loop spans 13 amino acids. The germline gives CDR1 SGHNT, CDR2 YYREEE (reference sequence). The J segment lost 5 bases and the V segment lost 10 bases, leaving 11 bases of the junction unmatched. The protocol was immunoSEQ multiplex PCR, while the TCRdb copy is restricted to in-frame clones and leaves out a portion. The table shows more than 95,000 clones, with about 89% occurring only once. The rearrangement uses TRBV5-4 and TRBJ2-5; TRBD1 agrees at 7 bases. This receptor was taken from a human donor in a cohort sampled during active COVID-19. Specimen: peripheral blood. Here the CDR3 DNA reads TGTGCCGGCCAGGACAGGCTATCGGAGACCCAGTACTTC. Amino acids: CAGQDRLSETQYF.